These 10 T cell receptor beta chains were sequenced from one sample in a study of T-cell reconstitution after alpha-beta-depleted transplantation in children. For TCRbeta, the library was prepared with unique molecular identifiers. One entry per CDR3 protein, called by TCRdb with MiXCR from the PCR reads. The sample includes hundreds of thousands of distinct CDR3 sequences, approximately 12% of them seen just once. The starting material was PBMCs, mostly from graft donor cells, obtained 360 days after TCRalphabeta/CD19-depleted stem cell transplant. Receptors originate from a male patient between 10 and 17 years old who had a stem cell transplant for acute myeloid leukemia, so the T cells may come from the graft donor.

This chain connects TRBV29-1 to TRBJ2-2; 8 positions agree with TRBD1. Germline CDR1 is SQVTM and CDR2 is ANQGSEA. The CDR3 sequence is 14 residues long. Trimming at V came to 1 base and at J to 4 bases, leaving 2 bases not matched to a gene. The DNA for the CDR3 is TGCAGCGTTGAAGGGACAGGGACCACCGGGGAGCTGTTTTTT. Protein sequence: CSVEGTGTTGELFF.

The CDR3 loop is CASSPTVGENTEAFF. The CDR3 nucleotides read TGTGCCAGCTCACCGACCGTAGGGGAGAACACTGAAGCTTTCTTT. This chain connects TRBV18 to TRBJ1-1; TRBD1 might be the D (5 bases). Germline V gives CDR1 KGHSH, CDR2 LQKENI. This CDR3 region has 15 residues. V was shortened by 3 bases and J by 1 base, with 12 bases between the two germline ends.

This clonotype was counted a few times. The V and J genes are TRBV4-3 and TRBJ2-3, with D perhaps matching TRBD2 (6 bases). Germline-derived CDR1 and CDR2 are LGHNA and YSLEER. V gave up 0 bases and J gave up 12 bases, with 13 bases separating them. The CDR3 has 13 amino acids. The CDR3 region has the DNA TGCGCCAGCAGCCAAGAAGGGAGGAGGCCCCAGTATTTT. This translates into CASSQEGRRPQYF.

This clonotype was counted at least ten times. CDR3 DNA: TGCAGCGTTGACAGGGGTTTTAACACCGGGGAGCTGTTTTTT. Translating it yields CSVDRGFNTGELFF. The genes are TRBV29-1 and TRBJ2-2, with D maybe TRBD1 (6 bases). The V gene lost 3 bases and the J gene lost 2 bases, with 10 bases spanning the gap. This CDR3 has 14 residues. Germline V gene sequence: CDR1 SQVTM, CDR2 ANQGSEA.

This clonotype was seen repeatedly, ten times or more. The gene calls are TRBV20-1 and TRBJ2-7; 7 bases agree with TRBD2. The CDR3 totals 11 residues. CDR1 is DFQATT, CDR2 SNEGSKA, per germline (reference sequence). The V and J ends lost 6 bases and 3 bases, in that order; junction bases with no gene match: 2. CDR3 loop: CSAGTNYEQYF. Here the CDR3 DNA reads TGCAGTGCCGGGACTAACTACGAGCAGTACTTC.

A few counts support this clonotype. The CDR3 region is CASRRYGRIETQYF. In DNA form, the CDR3 reads TGTGCCAGCAGAAGATACGGGAGGATAGAGACCCAGTACTTC. The chain couples TRBV11-2 to TRBJ2-5; the match to TRBD2 covers 7 bases. The junction had 8 bases not matched to a gene; V was cut back by 6 bases and J by 4 bases. The CDR3 contains 14 residues. Germline-derived CDR1 and CDR2 are SGHAT and FQNNGV.

A few counts support this clonotype. J is TRBJ2-7 and V is TRBV6-1; possible D gene TRBD2, 5 bases. Germline CDR1 and CDR2: MNHNS and SASEGT. This CDR3 contains 17 residues. V was shortened by 7 bases and J by 0 bases, with 22 bases between the two germline ends. The CDR3 DNA sequence: TGTGCCAGCACCCCCTCGGGTTTAGCGTCACGCTCCTACGAGCAGTACTTC. Protein sequence: CASTPSGLASRSYEQYF.

This rearrangement joins TRBV7-9 to TRBJ2-3; 9 bases map to TRBD2. After removal of 5 bases from V and 3 bases from J, the junction contained 6 bases not matched to a gene. The CDR3 covers 15 residues. The germline V gene has CDR1 SEHNR and CDR2 FQNEAQ (reference sequence). DNA for the CDR3: TGTGCCAGCAGCATAACTAGCGGGTTAACAGATACGCAGTATTTT. This codes for CASSITSGLTDTQYF. The full variable domain, rest sourced from reference TRBV7-9 and TRBJ2-3, is DTGVSQNPRHKITKRGQNVTFRCDPISEHNRLYWYRQTLGQGPEFLTYFQNEAQLEKSRLLSDRFSAERPKGSFSTLEIQRTEQGDSAMYLCASSITSGLTDTQYFGPGTRLTVL.

CDR3 DNA sequence: TGTGCCAGCAGCTTAGTAGGGACTAGCGGGAGCCCTGTGGGGACGCAGTATTTT. This sequence encodes CASSLVGTSGSPVGTQYF. The V and J genes are TRBV11-2 and TRBJ2-3; TRBD2 matches 14 bases. This CDR3 has 18 residues. The germline V gene has CDR1 SGHAT and CDR2 FQNNGV. V lost 1 base and J lost 9; bases outside the gene matches: 12.

This chain connects TRBV5-6 to TRBJ2-7; 8 nucleotides line up with TRBD2. The CDR3 covers 16 residues. CDR1 is SGHDT and CDR2 is YYEEEE in the germline V gene. The V gene end was trimmed by 4 bases and the J gene end by 2 bases; junction bases not matched to a gene: 11. In DNA form, the CDR3 reads TGTGCCAGCAGCCCCAGCCCCGGGAGGGCCACCTACGAGCAGTACTTC. Protein sequence: CASSPSPGRATYEQYF.